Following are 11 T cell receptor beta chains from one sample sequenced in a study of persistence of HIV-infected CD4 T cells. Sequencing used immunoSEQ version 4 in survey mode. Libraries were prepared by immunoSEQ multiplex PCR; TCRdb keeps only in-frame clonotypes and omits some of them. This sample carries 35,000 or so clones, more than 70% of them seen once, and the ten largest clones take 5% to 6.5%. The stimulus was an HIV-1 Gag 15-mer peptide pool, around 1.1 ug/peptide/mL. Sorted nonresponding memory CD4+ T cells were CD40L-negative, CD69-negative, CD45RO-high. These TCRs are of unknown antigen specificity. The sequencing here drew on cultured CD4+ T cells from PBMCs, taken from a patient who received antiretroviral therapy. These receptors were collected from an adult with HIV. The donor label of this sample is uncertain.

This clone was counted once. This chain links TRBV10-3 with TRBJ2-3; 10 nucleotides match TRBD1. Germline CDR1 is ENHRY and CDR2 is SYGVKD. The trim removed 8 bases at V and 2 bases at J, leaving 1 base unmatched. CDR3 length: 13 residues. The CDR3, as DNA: TGTGCCATCGGGACAGGGGACACAGATACGCAGTATTTT. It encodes CAIGTGDTDTQYF.

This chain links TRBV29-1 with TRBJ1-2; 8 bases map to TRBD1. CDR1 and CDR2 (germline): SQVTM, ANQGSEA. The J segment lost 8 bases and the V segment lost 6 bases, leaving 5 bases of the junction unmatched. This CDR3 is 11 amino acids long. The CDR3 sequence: CSVGQGGGYTF. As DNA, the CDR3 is TGCAGCGTCGGACAGGGAGGAGGCTACACCTTC. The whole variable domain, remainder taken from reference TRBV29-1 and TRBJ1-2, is SAVISQKPSRDICQRGTSLTIQCQVDSQVTMMFWYRQQPGQSLTLIATANQGSEATYESGFVIDKFPISRPNLTFSTLTVSNMSPEDSSIYLCSVGQGGGYTFGSGTRLTVV.

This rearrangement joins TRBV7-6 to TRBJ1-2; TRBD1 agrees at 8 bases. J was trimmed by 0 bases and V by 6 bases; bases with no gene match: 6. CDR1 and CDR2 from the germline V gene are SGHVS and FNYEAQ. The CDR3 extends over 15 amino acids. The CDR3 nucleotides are TGTGCCAGCAGTTTACAGGGGGGAGCTAACTATGGCTACACCTTC. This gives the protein CASSLQGGANYGYTF.

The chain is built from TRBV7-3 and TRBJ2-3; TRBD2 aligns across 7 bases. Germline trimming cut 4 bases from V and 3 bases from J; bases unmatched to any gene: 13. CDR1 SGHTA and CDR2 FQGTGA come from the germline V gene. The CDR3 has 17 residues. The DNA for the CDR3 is TGTGCCAGCAGCTCCTCCCTTGGCGGGGGAGTAACAGATACGCAGTATTTT. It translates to CASSSSLGGGVTDTQYF.

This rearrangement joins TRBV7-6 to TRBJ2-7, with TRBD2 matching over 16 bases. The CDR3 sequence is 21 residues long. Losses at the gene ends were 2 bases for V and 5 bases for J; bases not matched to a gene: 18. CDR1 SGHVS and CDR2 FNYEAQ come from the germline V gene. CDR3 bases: TGTGCCAGCAGCTTACGCCCTACCCAACTCGGGACTAGCGGGGGGGCCCACGAGCAGTACTTC. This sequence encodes CASSLRPTQLGTSGGAHEQYF.

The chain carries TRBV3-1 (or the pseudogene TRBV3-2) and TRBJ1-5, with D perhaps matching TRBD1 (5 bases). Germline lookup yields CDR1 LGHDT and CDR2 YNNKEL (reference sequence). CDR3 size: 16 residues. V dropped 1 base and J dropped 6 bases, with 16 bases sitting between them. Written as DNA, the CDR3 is TGTGCCAGCAGCCAAGGGGGGAGGCAGGCGGGTCAGCCCCAGCATTTT. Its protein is CASSQGGRQAGQPQHF.

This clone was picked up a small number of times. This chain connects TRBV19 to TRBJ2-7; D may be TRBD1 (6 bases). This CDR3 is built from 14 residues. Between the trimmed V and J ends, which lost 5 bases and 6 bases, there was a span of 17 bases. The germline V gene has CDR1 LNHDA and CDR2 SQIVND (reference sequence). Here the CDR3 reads CASSAHWDISEQYF. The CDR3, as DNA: TGTGCCAGTAGTGCCCACTGGGACATTTCCGAGCAGTACTTC.

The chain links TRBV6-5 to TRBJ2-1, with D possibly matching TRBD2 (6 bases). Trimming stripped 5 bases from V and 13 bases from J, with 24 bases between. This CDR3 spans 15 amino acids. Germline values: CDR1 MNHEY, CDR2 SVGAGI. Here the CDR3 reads CASSPQTNGRGNQFF. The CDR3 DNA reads TGTGCCAGCAGTCCCCAGACTAATGGGCGGGGAAACCAGTTCTTC.

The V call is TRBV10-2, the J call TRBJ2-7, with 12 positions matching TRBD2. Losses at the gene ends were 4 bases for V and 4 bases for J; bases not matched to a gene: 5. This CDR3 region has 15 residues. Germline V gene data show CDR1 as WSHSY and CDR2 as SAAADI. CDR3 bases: TGCGCCAGCAGTGGGACTAGCGGGGCCCCGTACGAGCAGTACTTC. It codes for CASSGTSGAPYEQYF.

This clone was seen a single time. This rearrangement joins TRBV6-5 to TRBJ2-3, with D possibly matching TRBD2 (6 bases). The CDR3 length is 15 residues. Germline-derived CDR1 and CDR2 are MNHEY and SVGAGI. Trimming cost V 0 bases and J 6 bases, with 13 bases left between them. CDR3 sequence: CASSYSAGPWDTQYF. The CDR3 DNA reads TGTGCCAGCAGTTACTCGGCGGGGCCGTGGGATACGCAGTATTTT.

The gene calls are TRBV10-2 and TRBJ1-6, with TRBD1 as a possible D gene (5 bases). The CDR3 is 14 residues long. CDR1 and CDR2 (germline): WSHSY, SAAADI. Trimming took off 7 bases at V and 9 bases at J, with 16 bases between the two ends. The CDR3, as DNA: TGCGCCAGCAAATCGACAGTTTCCGGTTCACCCCTCCACTTT. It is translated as CASKSTVSGSPLHF.